These 25 T cell receptor beta chains were sequenced from one sample in a study of blood T cell repertoires in COVID-19. Repertoires were generated with immunoSEQ multiplex PCR, while TCRdb's copy carries only in-frame clones and drops some. The table has fewer than 350,000 clones, 88% seen once; the top ten hold approximately 1.6%. Sequencing was performed on peripheral blood. The origin of the receptors is a woman aged 25-40 years with COVID-19, enrolled during active disease.

V is TRBV5-5 and J is TRBJ1-2, with TRBD1 matching 9 bases. V lost 1 base, J lost 5 bases, and 3 bases stayed unmatched. CDR3 size: 14 residues. Germline assignment: CDR1 SGHKS and CDR2 YYEKEE (reference sequence). In DNA form, the CDR3 reads TGTGCCAGCAGCTTGTGGGACAGGGCTTATGGCTACACCTTC. The encoded protein is CASSLWDRAYGYTF.

This chain uses TRBV7-2 with TRBJ2-3; 8 nucleotides agree with TRBD2. The CDR3 extends over 15 amino acids. V lost 5 bases, J lost 2 bases, and 6 bases stayed unmatched. Germline CDR1 SGHTA, CDR2 FQGNSA. CDR3 sequence (DNA): TGTGCCAGCAGCCGTAGCGGGGAACTCACAGATACGCAGTATTTT. This codes for CASSRSGELTDTQYF.

The chain joins TRBV9 to TRBJ2-3; a possible D gene is TRBD1 (7 bases). The CDR3 spans 14 residues. Trimming removed 2 bases from V and 1 base from J, with 8 bases in between. Germline lookup yields CDR1 SGDLS and CDR2 YYNGEE. CDR3 sequence reads: CASSVRGGTDTQYF. CDR3 DNA sequence: TGTGCCAGCAGCGTCAGGGGGGGCACAGATACGCAGTATTTT. Based on the CDR3 plus reference TRBV9 and TRBJ2-3, the full variable domain is DSGVTQTPKHLITATGQRVTLRCSPRSGDLSVYWYQQSLDQGLQFLIQYYNGEERAKGNILERFSAQQFPDLHSELNLSSLELGDSALYFCASSVRGGTDTQYFGPGTRLTVL.

The chain carries TRBV11-2 and TRBJ2-7; the match to TRBD2 covers 8 bases. V was pared by 2 bases and J by 1 base, with 4 bases of the junction left unmatched. Per the germline V gene, CDR1 is SGHAT and CDR2 is FQNNGV. CDR3 size: 15 residues. The DNA for the CDR3 is TGTGCCAGCAGCTTATATAGCGGGGCTTCCTACGAGCAGTACGTC. Protein sequence: CASSLYSGASYEQYV.

The chain links TRBV2 to TRBJ2-3, with 9 positions matching TRBD1. With 6 bases clipped from V and 3 bases from J, the junction kept 10 bases outside the gene matches. Germline V lookup: CDR1 SNHLY, CDR2 FYNNEI. The CDR3 extends over 16 amino acids. Written as DNA, the CDR3 is TGTGCCAGCAGCCTCGGACAGGGGCTGGGGACAGATACGCAGTATTTT. Protein sequence: CASSLGQGLGTDTQYF.

This chain connects TRBV28 to TRBJ1-1; D might be TRBD1 (6 bases). The CDR3 covers 11 residues. Trimming cost V 4 bases and J 10 bases, with 10 bases left between them. CDR1 is MDHEN and CDR2 is SYDVKM in the germline V gene. As DNA, the CDR3 is TGTGCCAGCAGTTCCCCCAGGGGAGCTTTCTTT. Translated, it gives CASSSPRGAFF.

This rearrangement joins TRBV5-6 to TRBJ2-7, with TRBD1 matching 7 bases. After removal of 6 bases from V and 2 bases from J, the junction contained 8 bases not matched to a gene. There are 14 residues in the CDR3. CDR1 and CDR2 (germline): SGHDT, YYEEEE. CDR3 sequence: CASTLDRRTYEQYF. CDR3 nucleotides: TGTGCCAGCACCCTGGACAGGAGAACCTACGAGCAGTACTTC.

This chain uses TRBV7-9 with TRBJ2-3; D unresolved. The V gene's germline CDR1 is SEHNR and CDR2 FQNEAQ (reference sequence). Between the trimmed V and J ends, which lost 2 bases and 5 bases, there was a span of 8 bases. This CDR3 comprises 13 residues. As DNA, the CDR3 is TGTGCCAGCAGCTTACTGGCAGAAGATACGCAGTATTTT. It encodes CASSLLAEDTQYF.

The sample holds many counts of this clone. The rearrangement joins TRBV7-9 to TRBJ1-6, with 8 positions matching TRBD1. Per the germline V gene, CDR1 is SEHNR and CDR2 is FQNEAQ (reference sequence). There are 14 residues in the CDR3. V was clipped by 2 bases and J by 9 bases; unmatched bases: 3. The CDR3 loop reads CASSLQGAVSPLHF. CDR3 DNA: TGTGCCAGCAGCTTACAGGGGGCAGTTTCACCCCTCCACTTT.

The V call is TRBV7-9, the J call TRBJ1-4; weak D call: TRBD1 (5 bases). Germline-derived CDR1 and CDR2 are SEHNR and FQNEAQ (reference sequence). Between the trimmed V and J ends, which lost 5 bases and 4 bases, there was a span of 8 bases. The CDR3 is 13 amino acids. The CDR3 sequence: CASSQGINEKLFF. The CDR3 DNA follows: TGTGCCAGCAGCCAGGGAATTAATGAAAAACTGTTTTTT. The full variable domain, in which reference TRBV7-9 and TRBJ1-4 provide the parts outside the CDR3, is DTGVSQNPRHKITKRGQNVTFRCDPISEHNRLYWYRQTLGQGPEFLTYFQNEAQLEKSRLLSDRFSAERPKGSFSTLEIQRTEQGDSAMYLCASSQGINEKLFFGSGTQLSVL.

This chain uses TRBV2 with TRBJ1-2; D possibly corresponds to TRBD1 (6 bases). Germline loops: CDR1 SNHLY, CDR2 FYNNEI. Deletions cut 7 bases from V and 10 bases from J, with 19 bases between. CDR3 length equals 13 residues. The CDR3: CASKEGGRQPYTF. DNA of the CDR3: TGTGCCAGCAAAGAAGGGGGTCGACAGCCCTACACCTTC.

The chain combines TRBV7-6 with TRBJ1-5, with D unresolved. Germline lookup yields CDR1 SGHVS and CDR2 FNYEAQ. The CDR3 has 9 residues. CDR3 protein: CLRPQPQHF. Written as DNA, the CDR3 is TGTTTGCGCCCTCAGCCCCAGCATTTT.

The rearrangement joins TRBV13 to TRBJ1-5, with D perhaps TRBD1 (6 bases). Trimming shortened V by 2 bases and J by 5 bases, and 13 bases separated the two germline ends. CDR3 length: 15 amino acids. Germline CDR1 PRHDT, CDR2 FYEKMQ (reference sequence). Written as DNA, the CDR3 is TGTGCCAGCAGCTTAAGGACAGAAGGAGATCAGCCCCAGCATTTT. Translation: CASSLRTEGDQPQHF. Full variable domain (remainder filled in from reference TRBV13 and TRBJ1-5): AAGVIQSPRHLIKEKRETATLKCYPIPRHDTVYWYQQGPGQDPQFLISFYEKMQSDKGSIPDRFSAQQFSDYHSELNMSSLELGDSALYFCASSLRTEGDQPQHFGDGTRLSIL.

This clone was counted a single time. As DNA, the CDR3 is TGCGCCAGCAGCCCGGACAGGGAAACAGATACGCAGTATTTT. Protein sequence: CASSPDRETDTQYF. The chain has TRBV5-1 and TRBJ2-3; 8 bases are shared with TRBD1. This CDR3 region has 14 residues. The junction had 4 bases not matched to a gene; V was cut back by 4 bases and J by 3 bases. Per the germline V gene, CDR1 is SGHRS and CDR2 is YFSETQ.

The chain carries TRBV6-5 and TRBJ1-1, with D hard to call. Germline V CDR1 and CDR2: MNHEY, SVGAGI. The ends were cut back, 5 bases at V and 6 bases at J, with 19 bases in the middle. The CDR3 length is 15 residues. The chain's CDR3 is CASSPRWGGEAEAFF. The CDR3 DNA is TGTGCCAGCAGTCCCCGCTGGGGAGGTGAGGCTGAAGCTTTCTTT.

This clone was recorded a few times. CDR3 sequence reads: CASSQDGISSYNEQFF. CDR3 DNA: TGCGCCAGCAGCCAAGATGGTATTAGCTCCTACAATGAGCAGTTCTTC. V usage is TRBV4-1 and J usage is TRBJ2-1; no definite D call. The CDR3 loop spans 16 amino acids. CDR1 and CDR2 from the germline V gene are MGHRA and YSYEKL. The ends were cut back, 0 bases at V and 0 bases at J, with 9 bases in the middle.

The chain joins TRBV25-1 to TRBJ1-6; TRBD1 might be the D (5 bases). The CDR3 covers 15 residues. V lost 2 bases to trimming and J lost 7 bases, with 12 bases between them. CDR1 and CDR2 from the germline V gene are MGHDK and SYGVNS. CDR3 sequence reads: CASSEDNRLNSPLHF. As DNA, the CDR3 is TGTGCCAGCAGTGAAGATAACAGGTTGAATTCACCCCTCCACTTT.

The chain combines TRBV14 with TRBJ1-1, with a tentative D call TRBD1 (5 bases). CDR3 length: 14 amino acids. Trimming took 6 bases from V and 3 from J, leaving 14 bases between them. CDR1 SGHDN and CDR2 FVKESK come from the germline V gene. Here the CDR3 DNA reads TGTGCCAGCAGAGAAACAGGTGGGGACACTGAAGCTTTCTTT. Residues: CASRETGGDTEAFF.

V and J are TRBV30 and TRBJ2-2; no clear D gene. Trimming removed 0 bases from V and 1 base from J, with 3 bases in between. This CDR3 is 13 amino acids long. Germline V gene data show CDR1 as GTSNPN and CDR2 as SVGIG (reference sequence). The DNA of the CDR3 is TGTGCCTGGAGTGTACTGAACACCGGGGAGCTGTTTTTT. It encodes CAWSVLNTGELFF.

The CDR3 region is CASQDRGQEKLFF. CDR3 DNA: TGTGCCAGCCAGGACAGGGGGCAAGAAAAACTGTTTTTT. This sequence joins TRBV19 and TRBJ1-4, with TRBD1 matching over 11 bases. This CDR3 region has 13 residues. CDR1 and CDR2 (germline): LNHDA, SQIVND (reference sequence). The V gene end was trimmed by 9 bases and the J gene end by 8 bases; junction bases not matched to a gene: 5.

This chain uses TRBV4-1 with TRBJ2-5; 9 nucleotides line up with TRBD1. Germline loops: CDR1 MGHRA, CDR2 YSYEKL. The CDR3 spans 18 residues. V gave up 4 bases and J gave up 5 bases; unmatched junction bases: 17. The CDR3 DNA reads TGCGCCAGCAGCCCAGACATTGTACAGGGGGCAATGGGGGAGACCCAGTACTTC. It specifies CASSPDIVQGAMGETQYF.

J is TRBJ2-2 and V is TRBV3-1 (or the pseudogene TRBV3-2); 7 bases are shared with TRBD1. Germline lookup yields CDR1 LGHDT and CDR2 YNNKEL (reference sequence). V gave up 3 bases and J gave up 1 base; unmatched junction bases: 14. There are 19 residues in the CDR3. CDR3: CASSHRQGRIGGNTGELFF. The CDR3 DNA sequence: TGTGCCAGCAGCCACCGACAGGGCAGAATAGGAGGGAACACCGGGGAGCTGTTTTTT.

The V call is TRBV3-1 (or the pseudogene TRBV3-2), the J call TRBJ2-1; TRBD1 agrees at 11 bases. CDR1 is LGHDT and CDR2 is YNNKEL in the germline V gene (reference sequence). CDR3 length: 13 residues. With 5 bases clipped from V and 9 bases from J, the junction kept 3 bases outside the gene matches. This chain's CDR3 is CASSRTGGSEQFF. The CDR3 DNA reads as TGTGCCAGCAGCAGGACAGGGGGCAGTGAGCAGTTCTTC.

V usage is TRBV5-1 and J usage is TRBJ2-3; 8 bases fit TRBD2. Germline CDR1 reads SGHRS; CDR2 reads YFSETQ. CDR3 length: 19 residues. V was pared by 7 bases and J by 0 bases, with 19 bases of the junction left unmatched. This chain's CDR3 is CASPPTRAGGLLSTDTQYF. CDR3 DNA: TGCGCCAGCCCTCCTACTAGGGCGGGGGGATTGCTGAGCACAGATACGCAGTATTTT.

The J gene is TRBJ2-1, the V gene TRBV24-1; the match to TRBD1 covers 9 bases. From germline, CDR1 is KGHDR and CDR2 SFDVKD. The CDR3 sequence is 18 residues long. V dropped 4 bases and J dropped 7; count of bases not matched to a gene: 16. The CDR3 DNA is TGTGCCACCAGTGACCCTCGCCGGGGGACAGGGTCGAATAATGAGCAGTTCTTC. Amino acid sequence: CATSDPRRGTGSNNEQFF.